This TCR beta chain was observed in a study of cytomegalovirus exposure and HLA in healthy donors. The trim removed 5 bases at V and 7 bases at J, leaving 12 bases unmatched. Germline V gives CDR1 SEHNR, CDR2 FQNEAQ (reference sequence). The CDR3 covers 15 residues. The repertoire was sequenced with immunoSEQ multiplex PCR; TCRdb's copy has only in-frame clones and lacks some. The sample carries 110,000 to 150,000 clones, 94% recorded once. This chain joins TRBV7-9 and TRBJ2-7; TRBD2 aligns across 9 bases. This TCR derives from a man aged 18 to 35 in good health and CMV-seropositive. Sequencing was done on a sample of PBMCs. In DNA form, the CDR3 reads TGTGCCAGCAGCCCGAACCGAGCGGGAGGATGGGAGCAGTACTTC. As protein: CASSPNRAGGWEQYF. The complete variable domain, with remaining parts taken from reference TRBV7-9 and TRBJ2-7, reads DTGVSQNPRHKITKRGQNVTFRCDPISEHNRLYWYRQTLGQGPEFLTYFQNEAQLEKSRLLSDRFSAERPKGSFSTLEIQRTEQGDSAMYLCASSPNRAGGWEQYFGPGTRLTVT.